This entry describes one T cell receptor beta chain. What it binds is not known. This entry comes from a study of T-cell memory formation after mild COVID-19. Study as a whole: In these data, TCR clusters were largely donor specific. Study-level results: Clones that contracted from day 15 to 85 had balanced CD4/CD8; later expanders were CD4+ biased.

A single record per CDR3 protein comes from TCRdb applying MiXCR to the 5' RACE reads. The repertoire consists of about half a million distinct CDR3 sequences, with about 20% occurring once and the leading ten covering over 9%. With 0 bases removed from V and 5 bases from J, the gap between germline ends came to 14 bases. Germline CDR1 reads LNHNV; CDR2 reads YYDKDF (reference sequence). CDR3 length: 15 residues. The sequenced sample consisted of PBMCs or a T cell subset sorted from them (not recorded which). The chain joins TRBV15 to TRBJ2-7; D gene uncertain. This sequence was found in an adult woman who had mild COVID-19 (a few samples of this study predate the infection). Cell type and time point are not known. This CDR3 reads CATSRDSAGVHEQYF. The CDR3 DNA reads TGTGCCACCAGCAGAGATTCGGCAGGTGTCCACGAGCAGTACTTC.